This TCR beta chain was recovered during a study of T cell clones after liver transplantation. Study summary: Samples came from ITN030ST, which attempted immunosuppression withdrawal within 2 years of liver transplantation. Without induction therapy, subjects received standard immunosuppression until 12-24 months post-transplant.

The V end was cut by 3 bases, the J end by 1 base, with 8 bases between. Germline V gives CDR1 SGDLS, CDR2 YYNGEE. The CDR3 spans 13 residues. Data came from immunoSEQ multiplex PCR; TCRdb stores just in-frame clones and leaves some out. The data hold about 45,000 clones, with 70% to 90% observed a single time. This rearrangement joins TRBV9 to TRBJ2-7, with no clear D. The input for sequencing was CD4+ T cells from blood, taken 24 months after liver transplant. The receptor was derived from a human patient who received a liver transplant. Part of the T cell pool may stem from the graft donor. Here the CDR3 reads CASSGIPSYEQYF. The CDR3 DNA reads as TGTGCCAGCAGCGGTATTCCTTCCTACGAGCAGTACTTC.